One sample yielded the 10 T cell receptor beta chains listed below, sequenced in a study of T cell clonotyping in hematopoietic cell transplantation. Only in-frame clones appear in the TCRdb table, and some are missing; sequencing was by immunoSEQ multiplex PCR. The sample has 13,000 or so clones, approximately 90% seen once; the top ten hold around 1.3%. The specimen sequenced was peripheral blood mononuclear cells. The receptors come from a man aged 25 to 45 in good health. Some clones in this sample may be carry-over from other donors' samples.

This clone is a singleton in its sample. The chain uses TRBV7-2 and TRBJ2-2; 8 nucleotides line up with TRBD2. CDR3 length: 14 amino acids. Trimming took 7 bases from V and 4 from J; bases not matched to a gene: 5. The V gene's germline CDR1 is SGHTA and CDR2 FQGNSA. The CDR3 here is CASTGGAGTGELFF. The CDR3 bases are TGTGCCAGCACCGGGGGGGCGGGCACCGGGGAGCTGTTTTTT.

The rearrangement uses TRBV4-1 and TRBJ1-1, with TRBD1 matching over 8 bases. Germline-derived CDR1 and CDR2 are MGHRA and YSYEKL. This CDR3 has 18 amino acids. V gave up 4 bases and J gave up 4 bases; unmatched junction bases: 17. The CDR3 sequence is CASSRRFGRGPSGTEAFF. CDR3 in DNA: TGCGCCAGCAGCCGCCGTTTTGGCAGGGGGCCCTCGGGCACTGAAGCTTTCTTT.

This chain links TRBV10-2 with TRBJ2-3, with TRBD2 as a possible D gene (6 bases). CDR1 is WSHSY, CDR2 SAAADI, per germline. The CDR3 totals 16 residues. Between the trimmed V and J ends, which lost 3 bases and 0 bases, there was a span of 13 bases. The chain's CDR3 is CASSDLGGASTDTQYF. As DNA, the CDR3 is TGCGCCAGCAGTGATTTGGGGGGAGCAAGCACAGATACGCAGTATTTT.

The CDR3 coding sequence is TGTGCCAGCACCCCCTGGAGGGGAGAGACCCAGTACTTC. It is translated as CASTPWRGETQYF. This chain uses TRBV28 with TRBJ2-5, with TRBD2 as a possible D gene (6 bases). Germline V CDR1 and CDR2: MDHEN, SYDVKM. The V and J ends lost 7 bases and 4 bases respectively, with 13 bases between them. The CDR3 covers 13 residues.

The chain is built from TRBV2 and TRBJ1-4; TRBD1 might be the D (5 bases). Germline assignment: CDR1 SNHLY and CDR2 FYNNEI. This CDR3 comprises 14 residues. V dropped 8 bases and J dropped 3 bases, with 13 bases sitting between them. The CDR3: CASLGEWANEKLFF. The CDR3 nucleotides are TGTGCCAGCTTAGGGGAGTGGGCTAATGAAAAACTGTTTTTT.

The chain combines TRBV20-1 with TRBJ1-1; no reliable D call. The CDR3 consists of 11 residues. Trimming pared 8 bases from V and 1 base from J, leaving 8 bases between. Per germline, CDR1 DFQATT and CDR2 SNEGSKA (reference sequence). CDR3 in DNA: TGCAGTCAGGTAACGAACACTGAAGCTTTCTTT. It yields the protein CSQVTNTEAFF.

This chain joins TRBV5-5 and TRBJ1-1; 11 bases fit TRBD1. With V trimmed by 4 bases and J by 0 bases, 5 bases remained unmatched. The V gene's germline CDR1 is SGHKS and CDR2 YYEKEE (reference sequence). There are 16 residues in the CDR3. In nucleotides, the CDR3 is TGTGCCAGCAGCCTCCGGACAGGGGGCATGAACACTGAAGCTTTCTTT. It translates to CASSLRTGGMNTEAFF.

The chain employs TRBV7-9 and TRBJ2-1; D gene uncertain. CDR1 is SEHNR and CDR2 is FQNEAQ in the germline V gene (reference sequence). Deletions cut 0 bases from V and 8 bases from J, with 5 bases between. The CDR3 is 12 residues long. Written as DNA, the CDR3 is TGTGCCAGCAGCTTAGCGCCGTATGAGCAGTTCTTC. This codes for CASSLAPYEQFF.

The chain employs TRBV7-9 and TRBJ2-1, with TRBD2 matching over 14 bases. CDR3 length: 18 amino acids. Germline assignment: CDR1 SEHNR and CDR2 FQNEAQ (reference sequence). Unmatched junction bases numbered 10, after V lost 4 bases and J lost 5 bases. In nucleotides, the CDR3 is TGTGCCAGCAGCTCCCCTCCCGGGACTAGCGGGGGTAACAATGAGCAGTTCTTC. Its protein product is CASSSPPGTSGGNNEQFF. Complete variable domain (other parts from reference TRBV7-9 and TRBJ2-1): DTGVSQNPRHKITKRGQNVTFRCDPISEHNRLYWYRQTLGQGPEFLTYFQNEAQLEKSRLLSDRFSAERPKGSFSTLEIQRTEQGDSAMYLCASSSPPGTSGGNNEQFFGPGTRLTVL.

The chain couples TRBV7-8 to TRBJ2-1, with a possible D match to TRBD1 (5 bases). The CDR3 loop spans 14 amino acids. Between the trimmed V and J ends, which lost 1 base and 2 bases, there was a span of 6 bases. Germline V gene lookup returns CDR1 SGHVS and CDR2 FQNEAQ. The CDR3 DNA sequence: TGTGCCAGCAGCTTAGAGGGGACCTACAATGAGCAGTTCTTC. Translating it yields CASSLEGTYNEQFF.